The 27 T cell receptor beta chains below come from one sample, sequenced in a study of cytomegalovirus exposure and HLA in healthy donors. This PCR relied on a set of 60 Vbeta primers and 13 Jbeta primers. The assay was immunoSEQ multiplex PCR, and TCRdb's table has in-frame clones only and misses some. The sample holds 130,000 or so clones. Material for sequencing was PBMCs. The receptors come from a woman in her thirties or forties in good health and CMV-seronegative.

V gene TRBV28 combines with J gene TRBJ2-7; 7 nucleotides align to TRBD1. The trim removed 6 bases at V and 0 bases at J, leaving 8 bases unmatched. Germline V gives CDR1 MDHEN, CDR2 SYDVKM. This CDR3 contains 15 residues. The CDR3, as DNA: TGTGCCAGCAGGCTGACAGGGCTATTCTCCTACGAGCAGTACTTC. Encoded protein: CASRLTGLFSYEQYF.

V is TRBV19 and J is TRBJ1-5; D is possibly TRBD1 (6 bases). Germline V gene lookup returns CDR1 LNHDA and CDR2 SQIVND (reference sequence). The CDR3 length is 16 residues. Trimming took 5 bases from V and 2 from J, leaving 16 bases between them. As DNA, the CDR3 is TGTGCCAGTAGTGTGACAGGCCTGGACGGCAATCAGCCCCAGCATTTT. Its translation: CASSVTGLDGNQPQHF.

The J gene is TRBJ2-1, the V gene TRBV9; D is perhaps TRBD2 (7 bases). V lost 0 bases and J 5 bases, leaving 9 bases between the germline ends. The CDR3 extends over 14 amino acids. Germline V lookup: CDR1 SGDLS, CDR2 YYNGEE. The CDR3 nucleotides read TGTGCCAGCAGCGTAGAGGGGGGGGACAATGAGCAGTTCTTC. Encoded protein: CASSVEGGDNEQFF.

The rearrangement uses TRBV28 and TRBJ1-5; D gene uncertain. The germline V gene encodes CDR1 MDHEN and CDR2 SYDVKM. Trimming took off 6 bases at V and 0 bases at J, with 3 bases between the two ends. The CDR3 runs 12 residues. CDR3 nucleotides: TGTGCCAGCAGCTATAGCAATCAGCCCCAGCATTTT. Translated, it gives CASSYSNQPQHF.

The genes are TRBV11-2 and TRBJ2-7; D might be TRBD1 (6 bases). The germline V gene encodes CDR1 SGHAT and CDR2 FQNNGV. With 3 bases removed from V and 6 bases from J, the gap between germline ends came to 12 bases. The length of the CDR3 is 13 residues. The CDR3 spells CASSLGHLGEQYV. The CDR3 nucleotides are TGTGCCAGCAGCTTGGGACATCTTGGCGAGCAGTACGTC.

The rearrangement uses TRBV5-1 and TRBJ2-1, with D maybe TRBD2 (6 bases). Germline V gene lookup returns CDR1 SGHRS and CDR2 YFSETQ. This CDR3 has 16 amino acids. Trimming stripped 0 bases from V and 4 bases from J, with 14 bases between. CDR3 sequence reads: CASSLEVAEIYNEQFF. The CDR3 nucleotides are TGCGCCAGCAGCTTGGAGGTAGCGGAAATTTACAATGAGCAGTTCTTC.

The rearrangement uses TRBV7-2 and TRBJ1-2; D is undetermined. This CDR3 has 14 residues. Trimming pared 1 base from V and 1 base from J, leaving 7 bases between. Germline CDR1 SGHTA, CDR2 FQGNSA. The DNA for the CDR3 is TGTGCCAGCAGCTTAGTTATCGTTAACTATGGCTACACCTTC. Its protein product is CASSLVIVNYGYTF.

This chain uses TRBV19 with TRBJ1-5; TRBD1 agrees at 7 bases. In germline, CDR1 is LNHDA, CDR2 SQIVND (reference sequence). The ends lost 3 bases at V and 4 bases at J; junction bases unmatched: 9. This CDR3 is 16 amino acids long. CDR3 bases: TGTGCCAGTAGTATTCGTTTAGGGACAGTTAATCAGCCCCAGCATTTT. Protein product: CASSIRLGTVNQPQHF.

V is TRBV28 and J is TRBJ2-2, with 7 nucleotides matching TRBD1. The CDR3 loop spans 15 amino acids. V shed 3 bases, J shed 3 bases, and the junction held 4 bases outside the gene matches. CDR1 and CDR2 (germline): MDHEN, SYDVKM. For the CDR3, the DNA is TGTGCCAGCAGTTTTAGGGACAGAGACACCGGGGAGCTGTTTTTT. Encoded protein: CASSFRDRDTGELFF.

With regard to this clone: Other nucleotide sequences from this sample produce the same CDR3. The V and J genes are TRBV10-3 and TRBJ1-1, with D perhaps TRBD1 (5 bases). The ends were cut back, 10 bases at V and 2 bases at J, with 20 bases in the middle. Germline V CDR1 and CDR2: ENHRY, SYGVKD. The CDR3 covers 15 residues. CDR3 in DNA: TGTGCCACCTACCGCAGGGTAGAATCAAACACTGAAGCTTTCTTT. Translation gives CATYRRVESNTEAFF.

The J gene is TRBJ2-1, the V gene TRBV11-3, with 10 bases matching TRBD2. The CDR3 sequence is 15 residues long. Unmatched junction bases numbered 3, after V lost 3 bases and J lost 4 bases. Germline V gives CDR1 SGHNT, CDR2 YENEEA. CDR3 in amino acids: CASSFLSGGYNEQFF. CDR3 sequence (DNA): TGTGCCAGCAGCTTTCTTAGCGGGGGGTACAATGAGCAGTTCTTC.

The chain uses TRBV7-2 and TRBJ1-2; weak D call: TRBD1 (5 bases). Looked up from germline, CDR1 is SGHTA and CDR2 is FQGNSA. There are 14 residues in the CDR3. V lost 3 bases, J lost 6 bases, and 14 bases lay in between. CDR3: CASSLRRGGDGYTF. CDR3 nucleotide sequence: TGTGCCAGCAGCTTGAGAAGGGGAGGGGATGGCTACACCTTC.

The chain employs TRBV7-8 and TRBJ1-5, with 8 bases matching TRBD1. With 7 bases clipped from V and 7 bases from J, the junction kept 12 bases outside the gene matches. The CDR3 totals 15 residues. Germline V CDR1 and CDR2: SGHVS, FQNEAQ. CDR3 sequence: CASTQGGQGGQPQHF. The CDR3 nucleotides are TGTGCCAGCACCCAAGGTGGACAGGGAGGCCAGCCCCAGCATTTT.

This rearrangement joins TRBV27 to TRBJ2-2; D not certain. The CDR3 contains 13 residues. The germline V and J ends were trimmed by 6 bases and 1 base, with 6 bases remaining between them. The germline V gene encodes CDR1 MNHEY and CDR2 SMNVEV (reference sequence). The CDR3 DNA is TGTGCCAGCAGCACTGTGAACACCGGGGAGCTGTTTTTT. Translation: CASSTVNTGELFF.

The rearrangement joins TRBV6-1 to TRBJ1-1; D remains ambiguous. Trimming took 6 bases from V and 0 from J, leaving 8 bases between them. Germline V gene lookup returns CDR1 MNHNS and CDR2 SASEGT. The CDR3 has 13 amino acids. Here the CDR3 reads CASRTSMNTEAFF. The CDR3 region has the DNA TGTGCCAGCAGGACATCAATGAACACTGAAGCTTTCTTT.

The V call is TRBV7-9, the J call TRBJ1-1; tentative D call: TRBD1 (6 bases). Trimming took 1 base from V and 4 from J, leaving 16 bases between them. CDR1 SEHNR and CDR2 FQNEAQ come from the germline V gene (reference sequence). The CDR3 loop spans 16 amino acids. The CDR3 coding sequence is TGTGCCAGCAGCTTAGAACGAGACAGGTATGGCACTGAAGCTTTCTTT. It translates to CASSLERDRYGTEAFF.

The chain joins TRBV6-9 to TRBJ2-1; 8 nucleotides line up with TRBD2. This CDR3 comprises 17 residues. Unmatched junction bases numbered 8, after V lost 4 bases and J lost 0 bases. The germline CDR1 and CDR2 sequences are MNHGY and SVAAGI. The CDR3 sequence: CASSSRGSGASYNEQFF. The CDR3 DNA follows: TGTGCCAGCAGTTCCAGGGGTAGCGGGGCCTCCTACAATGAGCAGTTCTTC.

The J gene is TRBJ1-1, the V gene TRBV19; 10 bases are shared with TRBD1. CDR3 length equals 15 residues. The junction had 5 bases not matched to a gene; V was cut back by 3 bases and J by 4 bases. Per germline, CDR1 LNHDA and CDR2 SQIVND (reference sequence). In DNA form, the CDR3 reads TGTGCCAGTAGTATCCGGGGACAGGGGAGCACTGAAGCTTTCTTT. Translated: CASSIRGQGSTEAFF.

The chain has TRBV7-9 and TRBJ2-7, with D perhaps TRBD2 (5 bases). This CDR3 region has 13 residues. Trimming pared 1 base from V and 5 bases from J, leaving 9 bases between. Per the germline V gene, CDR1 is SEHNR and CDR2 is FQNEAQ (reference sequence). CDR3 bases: TGTGCCAGCAGCTTAGTGGCGCGGGACGAGCAGTACTTC. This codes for CASSLVARDEQYF. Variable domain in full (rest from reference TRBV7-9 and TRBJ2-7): DTGVSQNPRHKITKRGQNVTFRCDPISEHNRLYWYRQTLGQGPEFLTYFQNEAQLEKSRLLSDRFSAERPKGSFSTLEIQRTEQGDSAMYLCASSLVARDEQYFGPGTRLTVT.

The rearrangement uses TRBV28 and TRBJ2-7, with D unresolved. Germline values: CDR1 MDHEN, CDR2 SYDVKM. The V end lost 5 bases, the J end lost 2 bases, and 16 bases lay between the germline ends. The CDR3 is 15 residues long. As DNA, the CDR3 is TGTGCCAGCAGTGGCCCCCGACACGGCGCCTACGAGCAGTACTTC. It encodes CASSGPRHGAYEQYF. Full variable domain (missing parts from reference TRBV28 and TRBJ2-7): DVKVTQSSRYLVKRTGEKVFLECVQDMDHENMFWYRQDPGLGLRLIYFSYDVKMKEKGDIPEGYSVSREKKERFSLILESASTNQTSMYLCASSGPRHGAYEQYFGPGTRLTVT.

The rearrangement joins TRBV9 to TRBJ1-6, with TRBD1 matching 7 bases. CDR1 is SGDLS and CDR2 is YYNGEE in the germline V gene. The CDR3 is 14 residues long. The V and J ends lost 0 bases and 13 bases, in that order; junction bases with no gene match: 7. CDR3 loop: CASSVAGGLVPLHF. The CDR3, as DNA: TGTGCCAGCAGCGTAGCAGGGGGGCTCGTCCCCCTCCACTTT.

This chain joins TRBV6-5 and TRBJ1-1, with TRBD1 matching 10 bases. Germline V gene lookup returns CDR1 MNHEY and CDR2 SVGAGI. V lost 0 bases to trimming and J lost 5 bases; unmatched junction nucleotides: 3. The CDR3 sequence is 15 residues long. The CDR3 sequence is CASSYSGTGATEAFF. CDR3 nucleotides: TGTGCCAGCAGTTACTCGGGGACAGGGGCAACTGAAGCTTTCTTT.

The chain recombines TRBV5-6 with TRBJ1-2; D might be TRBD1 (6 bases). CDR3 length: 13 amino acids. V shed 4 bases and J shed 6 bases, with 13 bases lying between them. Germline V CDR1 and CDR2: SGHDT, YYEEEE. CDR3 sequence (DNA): TGTGCCAGCAGCCTCCGGGACACGAATGGCTACACCTTC. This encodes CASSLRDTNGYTF.

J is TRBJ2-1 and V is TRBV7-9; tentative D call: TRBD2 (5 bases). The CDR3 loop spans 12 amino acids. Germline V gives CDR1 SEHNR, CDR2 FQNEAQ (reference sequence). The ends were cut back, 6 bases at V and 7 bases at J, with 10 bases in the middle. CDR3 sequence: CASRFPGNEQFF. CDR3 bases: TGTGCCAGCAGATTCCCGGGGAATGAGCAGTTCTTC. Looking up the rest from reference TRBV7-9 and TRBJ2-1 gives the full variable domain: DTGVSQNPRHKITKRGQNVTFRCDPISEHNRLYWYRQTLGQGPEFLTYFQNEAQLEKSRLLSDRFSAERPKGSFSTLEIQRTEQGDSAMYLCASRFPGNEQFFGPGTRLTVL.

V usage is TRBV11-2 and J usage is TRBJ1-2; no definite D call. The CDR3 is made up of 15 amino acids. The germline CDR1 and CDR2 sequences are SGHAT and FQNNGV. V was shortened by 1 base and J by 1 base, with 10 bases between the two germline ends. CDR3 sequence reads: CASSLGRSSNYGYTF. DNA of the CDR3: TGTGCCAGCAGCTTAGGTCGATCCAGTAACTATGGCTACACCTTC. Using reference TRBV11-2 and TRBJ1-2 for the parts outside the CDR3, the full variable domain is EAGVAQSPRYKIIEKRQSVAFWCNPISGHATLYWYQQILGQGPKLLIQFQNNGVVDDSQLPKDRFSAERLKGVDSTLKIQPAKLEDSAVYLCASSLGRSSNYGYTFGSGTRLTVV.

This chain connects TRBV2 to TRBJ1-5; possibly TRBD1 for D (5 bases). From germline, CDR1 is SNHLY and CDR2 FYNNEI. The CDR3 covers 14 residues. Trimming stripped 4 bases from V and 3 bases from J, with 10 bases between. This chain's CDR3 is CASSVGGVNQPQHF. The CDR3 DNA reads TGTGCCAGCAGTGTCGGGGGAGTCAATCAGCCCCAGCATTTT.

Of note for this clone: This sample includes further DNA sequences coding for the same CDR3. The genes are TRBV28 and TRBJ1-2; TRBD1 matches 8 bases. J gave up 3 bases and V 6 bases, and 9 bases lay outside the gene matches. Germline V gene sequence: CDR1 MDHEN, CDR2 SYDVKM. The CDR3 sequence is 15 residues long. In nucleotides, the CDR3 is TGTGCCAGCAGCCATCCGGGACAGGTTCACTATGGCTACACCTTC. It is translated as CASSHPGQVHYGYTF.